A single sample gave rise to the 11 T cell receptor beta chains below, sequenced in a study of beta chain features in type 1 diabetes. General study findings and limits: TCRB CDR3s were moderately but significantly shorter in Type 1 diabetes patients in all four CD4+ subsets.

All of the isolated RNA was reverse transcribed, so expressed TCRB transcripts were sequenced. The table came from immunoSEQ multiplex PCR; TCRdb's copy has only in-frame clones and leaves some out. This sample has some 350,000 clones; roughly a tenth occur once, and the top ten carry about 0.63%. These receptors' antigens are unknown. Input material: central memory CD4+ T cells from blood. Receptor source: a man younger than 45 with type 1 diabetes.

V usage is TRBV5-1 and J usage is TRBJ2-1; D remains unclear. The V gene's germline CDR1 is SGHRS and CDR2 YFSETQ. This CDR3 is built from 14 residues. V dropped 7 bases and J dropped 5 bases, with 16 bases sitting between them. This CDR3 is CASSQTVPDNEQFF. CDR3 bases: TGCGCCAGCTCCCAGACGGTGCCTGACAATGAGCAGTTCTTC.

V and J are TRBV27 and TRBJ2-7, with 7 nucleotides matching TRBD1. V gave up 6 bases and J gave up 3 bases; unmatched junction bases: 5. This CDR3 is built from 13 residues. Germline V gene data show CDR1 as MNHEY and CDR2 as SMNVEV (reference sequence). The CDR3 nucleotides are TGTGCCAGCAGCTTCGGACAGGTCTACGAGCAGTACTTC. Translating gives CASSFGQVYEQYF.

The rearrangement links TRBV28 to TRBJ2-2; D not certain. The V end lost 7 bases, the J end lost 1 base, and 16 bases lay between the germline ends. Germline CDR1 is MDHEN and CDR2 is SYDVKM. CDR3 length equals 16 residues. This chain's CDR3 is CASISYTAVNTGELFF. The CDR3 DNA is TGTGCCAGCATTTCTTATACGGCGGTGAACACCGGGGAGCTGTTTTTT.

This clone has only a few counts. The chain uses TRBV5-5 and TRBJ2-5; 7 bases line up with TRBD2. Trimming cost V 0 bases and J 5 bases; bases outside gene matches: 13. This CDR3 region has 17 residues. Germline V gives CDR1 SGHKS, CDR2 YYEKEE (reference sequence). The CDR3, as DNA: TGTGCCAGCAGCTTGGAAGGTGGGAGGGCCTTAGCGGAGACCCAGTACTTC. As protein: CASSLEGGRALAETQYF. Supplemented by reference TRBV5-5 and TRBJ2-5, the full variable domain reads DAGVTQSPTHLIKTRGQQVTLRCSPISGHKSVSWYQQVLGQGPQFIFQYYEKEERGRGNFPDRFSARQFPNYSSELNVNALLLGDSALYLCASSLEGGRALAETQYFGPGTRLLVL.

The rearrangement uses TRBV4-3 and TRBJ2-2; maybe TRBD1 (6 bases). Germline CDR1 reads LGHNA; CDR2 reads YSLEER. V dropped 0 bases and J dropped 0 bases, with 11 bases sitting between them. This CDR3 comprises 17 residues. The CDR3 protein is CASSQDWTASNTGELFF. The DNA of the CDR3 is TGCGCCAGCAGCCAAGATTGGACAGCCTCGAACACCGGGGAGCTGTTTTTT.

This clone was counted a few times. V and J are TRBV15 and TRBJ2-1; D gene ambiguous. Germline assignment: CDR1 LNHNV and CDR2 YYDKDF (reference sequence). The V end lost 0 bases, the J end lost 9 bases, and 3 bases lay between the germline ends. There are 11 residues in the CDR3. CDR3 residues: CATSREVEQFF. Here the CDR3 DNA reads TGTGCCACCAGCAGAGAGGTTGAGCAGTTCTTC. The full variable domain, rest sourced from reference TRBV15 and TRBJ2-1, is DAMVIQNPRYQVTQFGKPVTLSCSQTLNHNVMYWYQQKSSQAPKLLFHYYDKDFNNEADTPDNFQSRRPNTSFCFLDIRSPGLGDTAMYLCATSREVEQFFGPGTRLTVL.

Many counts were recorded for this clone. The chain recombines TRBV7-2 with TRBJ2-7, with TRBD2 matching 11 bases. Trimming removed 3 bases from V and 0 bases from J; junction bases left unmatched: 1. Germline V lookup: CDR1 SGHTA, CDR2 FQGNSA. The CDR3 contains 15 residues. This chain's CDR3 is CASSFTSGSSYEQYF. CDR3 nucleotides: TGTGCCAGCAGCTTTACTAGCGGGAGCTCCTACGAGCAGTACTTC. The variable domain in full, with the rest retrieved from reference TRBV7-2 and TRBJ2-7, is GAGVSQSPSNKVTEKGKDVELRCDPISGHTALYWYRQSLGQGLEFLIYFQGNSAPDKSGLPSDRFSAERTGGSVSTLTIQRTQQEDSAVYLCASSFTSGSSYEQYFGPGTRLTVT.

This rearrangement joins TRBV19 to TRBJ1-2; D remains ambiguous. CDR3 size: 13 residues. With 3 bases removed from V and 6 bases from J, the gap between germline ends came to 11 bases. The germline V gene has CDR1 LNHDA and CDR2 SQIVND (reference sequence). CDR3 nucleotide sequence: TGTGCCAGTAGTATCGGTCCTAGGGATGGCTACACCTTC. Protein product: CASSIGPRDGYTF.

This clone was detected only a few times. The gene calls are TRBV10-3 and TRBJ2-3, with D perhaps TRBD2 (6 bases). Germline assignment: CDR1 ENHRY and CDR2 SYGVKD. The CDR3 totals 14 residues. V was clipped by 10 bases and J by 4 bases, with 18 bases between them. CDR3 nucleotide sequence: TGTGCCAGCCTCTCGGGAGAGAGGGCAGATACGCAGTATTTT. Encoded protein: CASLSGERADTQYF.

The table lists this clone with a few counts. V is TRBV5-1 and J is TRBJ1-2; D is unclear. The germline V gene has CDR1 SGHRS and CDR2 YFSETQ. The CDR3 runs 19 residues. V dropped 6 bases and J dropped 4 bases, with 31 bases sitting between them. CDR3 bases: TGCGCCAGCAAAATTAAGGGTGGGCGAAATGCTGGTGTTCGCTATGGCTACACCTTC. Protein product: CASKIKGGRNAGVRYGYTF.

This clone was recorded many times. The CDR3: CASSLRLAGADTQYF. The DNA of the CDR3 is TGTGCCAGCAGCTTAAGACTAGCGGGAGCTGATACGCAGTATTTT. The chain carries TRBV7-2 and TRBJ2-3, with TRBD2 identical over 12 bases. In germline, CDR1 is SGHTA, CDR2 FQGNSA. There are 15 residues in the CDR3. V lost 2 bases and J lost 6; bases outside the gene matches: 3.